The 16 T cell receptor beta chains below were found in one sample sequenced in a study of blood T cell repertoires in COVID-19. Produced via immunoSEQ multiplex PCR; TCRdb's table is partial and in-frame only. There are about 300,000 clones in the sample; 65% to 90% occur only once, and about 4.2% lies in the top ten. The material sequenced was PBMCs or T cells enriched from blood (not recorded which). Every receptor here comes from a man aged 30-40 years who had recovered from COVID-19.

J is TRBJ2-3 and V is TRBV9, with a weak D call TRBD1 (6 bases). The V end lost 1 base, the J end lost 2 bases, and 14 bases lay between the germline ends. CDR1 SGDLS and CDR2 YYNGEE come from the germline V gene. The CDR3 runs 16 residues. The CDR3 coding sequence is TGTGCCAGCAGCGTACAGGGGCGAACAACCACAGATACGCAGTATTTT. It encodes CASSVQGRTTTDTQYF.

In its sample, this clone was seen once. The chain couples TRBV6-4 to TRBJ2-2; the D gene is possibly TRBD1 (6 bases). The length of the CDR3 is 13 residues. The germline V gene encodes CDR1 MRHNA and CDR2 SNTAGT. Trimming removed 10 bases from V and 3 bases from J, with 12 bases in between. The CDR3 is CATQDSYTGELFF. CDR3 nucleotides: TGTGCCACCCAGGACAGTTACACCGGGGAGCTGTTTTTT.

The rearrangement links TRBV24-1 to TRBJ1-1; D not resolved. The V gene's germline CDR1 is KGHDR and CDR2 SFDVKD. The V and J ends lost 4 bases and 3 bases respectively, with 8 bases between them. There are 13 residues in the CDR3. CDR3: CATSDGVHTEAFF. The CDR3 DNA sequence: TGTGCCACCAGTGACGGGGTTCACACTGAAGCTTTCTTT.

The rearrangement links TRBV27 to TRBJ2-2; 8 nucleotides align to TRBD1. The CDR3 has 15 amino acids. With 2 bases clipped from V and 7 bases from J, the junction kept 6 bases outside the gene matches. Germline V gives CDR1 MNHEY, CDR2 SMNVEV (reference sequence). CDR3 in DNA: TGTGCCAGCAGTTTAGGCCAGGGGGCTATCGGGGAGCTGTTTTTT. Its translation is CASSLGQGAIGELFF.

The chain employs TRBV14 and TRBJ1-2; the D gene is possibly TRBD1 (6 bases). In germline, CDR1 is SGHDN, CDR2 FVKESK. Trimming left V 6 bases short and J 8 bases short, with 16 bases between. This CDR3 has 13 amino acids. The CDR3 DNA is TGTGCCAGCAGTCGAGGGGGGGCCGCGGGCTACACCTTC. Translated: CASSRGGAAGYTF.

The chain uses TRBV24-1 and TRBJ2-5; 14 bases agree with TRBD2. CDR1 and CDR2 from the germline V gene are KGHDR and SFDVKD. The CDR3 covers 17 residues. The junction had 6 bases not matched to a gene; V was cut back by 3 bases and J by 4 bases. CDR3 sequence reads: CATSDPRLAGGGETQYF. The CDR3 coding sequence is TGTGCCACCAGTGATCCCCGACTAGCGGGAGGGGGAGAGACCCAGTACTTC.

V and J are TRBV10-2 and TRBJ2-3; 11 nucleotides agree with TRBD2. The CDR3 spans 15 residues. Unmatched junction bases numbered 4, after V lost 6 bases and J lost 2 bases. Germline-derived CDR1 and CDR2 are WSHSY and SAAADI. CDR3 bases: TGCGCCAGCAGCCTAGCGGGGGGCTACACAGATACGCAGTATTTT. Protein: CASSLAGGYTDTQYF.

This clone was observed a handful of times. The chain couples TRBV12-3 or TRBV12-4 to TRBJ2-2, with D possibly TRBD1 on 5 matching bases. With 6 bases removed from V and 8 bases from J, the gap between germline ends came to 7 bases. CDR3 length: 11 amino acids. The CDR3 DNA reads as TGTGCCAGCAGGGGGCGGGGGGAGCTGTTTTTT. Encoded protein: CASRGRGELFF.

As DNA, the CDR3 is TGTGCCAGCAGCTACGGGGTCTCAAAAGGAGAGACCCAGTACTTC. This codes for CASSYGVSKGETQYF. The V gene is TRBV3-1 (or the pseudogene TRBV3-2), the J gene TRBJ2-5; D might be TRBD2 (5 bases). The CDR3 covers 15 residues. Germline-derived CDR1 and CDR2 are LGHDT and YNNKEL (reference sequence). The V end was cut by 5 bases, the J end by 4 bases, with 17 bases between.

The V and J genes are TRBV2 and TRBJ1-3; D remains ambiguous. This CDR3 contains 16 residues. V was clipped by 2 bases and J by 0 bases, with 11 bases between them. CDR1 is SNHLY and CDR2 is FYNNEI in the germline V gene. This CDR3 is CASSEMVASSGNTIYF. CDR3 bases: TGTGCCAGCAGTGAAATGGTTGCGAGCTCTGGAAACACCATATATTTT.

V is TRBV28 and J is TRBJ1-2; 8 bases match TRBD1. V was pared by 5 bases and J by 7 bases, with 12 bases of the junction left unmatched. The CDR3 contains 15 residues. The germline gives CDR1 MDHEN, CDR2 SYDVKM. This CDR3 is CASSGTGGRIFGYTF. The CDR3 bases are TGTGCCAGCAGTGGTACAGGGGGTAGAATCTTTGGCTACACCTTC.

The CDR3: CASRSTASSGNTIYF. The CDR3 bases are TGTGCCAGCAGATCGACAGCGAGCTCTGGAAACACCATATATTTT. The chain uses TRBV6-5 and TRBJ1-3, with D perhaps matching TRBD1 (5 bases). Germline V lookup: CDR1 MNHEY, CDR2 SVGAGI. Trimming pared 6 bases from V and 0 bases from J, leaving 12 bases between. The CDR3 consists of 15 residues.

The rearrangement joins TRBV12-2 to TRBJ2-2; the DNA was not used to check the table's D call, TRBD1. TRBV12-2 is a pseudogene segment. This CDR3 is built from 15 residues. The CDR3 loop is CASRPYRGTTGELFF. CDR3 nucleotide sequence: TGTGCAAGTCGCCCCTACAGGGGCACCACCGGGGAGCTGTTTTTT.

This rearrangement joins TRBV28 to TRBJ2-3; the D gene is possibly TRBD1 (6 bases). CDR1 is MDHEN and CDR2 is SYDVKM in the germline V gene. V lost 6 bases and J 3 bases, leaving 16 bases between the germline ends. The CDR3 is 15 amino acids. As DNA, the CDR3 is TGTGCCAGCAGCAGGGGCAGGGCTAGGACAGATACGCAGTATTTT. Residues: CASSRGRARTDTQYF.

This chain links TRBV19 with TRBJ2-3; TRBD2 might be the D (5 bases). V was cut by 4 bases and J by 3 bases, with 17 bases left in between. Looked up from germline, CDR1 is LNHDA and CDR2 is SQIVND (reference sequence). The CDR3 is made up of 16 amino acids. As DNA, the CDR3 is TGTGCCAGTAGTACCCTAGCAACCCTAGAGACAGATACGCAGTATTTT. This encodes CASSTLATLETDTQYF.

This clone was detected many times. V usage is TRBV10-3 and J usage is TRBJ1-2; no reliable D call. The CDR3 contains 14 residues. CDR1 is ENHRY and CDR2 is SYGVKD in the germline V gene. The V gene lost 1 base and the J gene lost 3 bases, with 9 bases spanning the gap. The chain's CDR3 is CAISELAGYYGYTF. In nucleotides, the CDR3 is TGTGCCATCAGTGAGTTAGCGGGATACTATGGCTACACCTTC.